This T cell receptor (beta chain) was observed in a study of OX40 agonist ivuxolimab in advanced cancers. Study details: Patients received the agonistic anti-OX40 (CD134) antibody ivuxolimab. General study findings and limits: Low normalized T-cell clonal expansion also characterized some of the nonresponders. CD8+ T cells were the subset that, on average, had more expanded clones than CD4+.

V lost 1 base and J 8 bases, leaving 14 bases between the germline ends. The germline gives CDR1 SGHVS, CDR2 FQNEAQ. The CDR3 runs 14 residues. The table lists this clone with a count of one. Its antigen remains unidentified. Produced via immunoSEQ multiplex PCR; TCRdb's table is partial and in-frame only. The table shows more than 50,000 clones, with 80% to 90% occurring only once. Patients had blood sampled at baseline and again on cycle 4 day 1 and cycle 7 day 1. Sequenced material: CD4+ or CD8+ T cells sorted from blood, taken in a trial of the OX40 agonist ivuxolimab. The V and J genes are TRBV7-8 and TRBJ1-1; D perhaps matches TRBD1 (5 bases). The clonotype was recovered from an adult with an advanced solid tumor such as melanoma, head and neck, liver or kidney cancer. For the CDR3, the DNA is TGTGCCAGCAGCTTAGGCTATGTGGGGGGGGAAGCTTTCTTT. Amino acid sequence: CASSLGYVGGEAFF.